Below are 13 T cell receptor beta chains sequenced from a single sample in a study of blood T cells in healthy people across ages. Together with a sample-barcoded 5' primer, a J-beta primer mix was included in a second PCR lasting about 7 to 12 cycles. MiXCR was run by TCRdb on the 5' RACE reads, yielding one entry per CDR3 protein. This sample has 1.6 million or so distinct CDR3 sequences, with about 35% found just once. The source material was blood. These receptors all come from a woman under 40 in good health.

The chain links TRBV20-1 to TRBJ2-7, with a weak D call TRBD2 (6 bases). The germline gives CDR1 DFQATT, CDR2 SNEGSKA (reference sequence). CDR3 size: 14 residues. With 4 bases removed from V and 1 base from J, the gap between germline ends came to 14 bases. CDR3 in DNA: TGCAGTGCTACTTTACCGGGACTTTCCTACGAGCAGTACTTC. Translating gives CSATLPGLSYEQYF.

The chain employs TRBV5-4 and TRBJ2-1; 10 positions agree with TRBD2. With 4 bases clipped from V and 4 bases from J, the junction kept 11 bases outside the gene matches. The CDR3 runs 17 residues. Looked up from germline, CDR1 is SGHNT and CDR2 is YYREEE (reference sequence). CDR3 sequence reads: CASSLGRSGGAYNEQFF. As DNA, the CDR3 is TGTGCCAGCAGCCTAGGGAGAAGCGGGGGGGCGTACAATGAGCAGTTCTTC.

This clonotype was seen a handful of times. The chain has TRBV20-1 and TRBJ1-5; D unresolved. The V end was cut by 2 bases, the J end by 4 bases, with 9 bases between. The germline V gene has CDR1 DFQATT and CDR2 SNEGSKA (reference sequence). The CDR3 loop spans 13 amino acids. CDR3 amino acids: CSARRALNQPQHF. The CDR3 region has the DNA TGCAGTGCTAGAAGGGCCCTTAATCAGCCCCAGCATTTT.

The chain employs TRBV28 and TRBJ2-1; 7 bases match TRBD2. After removal of 5 bases from V and 5 bases from J, the junction contained 15 bases not matched to a gene. Germline assignment: CDR1 MDHEN and CDR2 SYDVKM. CDR3 length equals 17 residues. The CDR3 here is CASSPAQGLGPHNEQFF. The CDR3 nucleotides are TGTGCCAGCAGTCCCGCCCAAGGACTAGGGCCCCACAATGAGCAGTTCTTC.

In this sample, this clonotype turned up a few times. This chain connects TRBV25-1 to TRBJ2-5; 9 bases map to TRBD1. V dropped 3 bases and J dropped 4; count of bases not matched to a gene: 3. Germline V gives CDR1 MGHDK, CDR2 SYGVNS. The CDR3 has 14 amino acids. CDR3 residues: CASSDHRGLETQYF. The CDR3 DNA sequence: TGTGCCAGCAGTGATCACAGGGGGCTAGAGACCCAGTACTTC.

This sequence joins TRBV6-5 and TRBJ2-2, with a weak D call TRBD2 (5 bases). The V and J ends lost 7 bases and 4 bases respectively, with 10 bases between them. Germline CDR1 MNHEY, CDR2 SVGAGI. This CDR3 is 13 amino acids long. The CDR3 DNA reads TGTGCCAGCACCTCAGCGGTCACCGGGGAGCTGTTTTTT. It encodes CASTSAVTGELFF.

This clonotype appeared a few times. The chain joins TRBV7-3 to TRBJ2-3, with 8 nucleotides matching TRBD2. Germline V gene sequence: CDR1 SGHTA, CDR2 FQGTGA. V dropped 5 bases and J dropped 1; count of bases not matched to a gene: 17. CDR3 length equals 19 residues. The CDR3 here is CASSKGEPSGYYGTDTQYF. The DNA for the CDR3 is TGTGCCAGCAGCAAGGGGGAGCCTAGCGGGTATTACGGCACAGATACGCAGTATTTT.

V and J are TRBV30 and TRBJ1-5, with unresolved D. The CDR3 runs 13 residues. CDR1 GTSNPN and CDR2 SVGIG come from the germline V gene (reference sequence). Trimming left V 2 bases short and J 6 bases short, with 11 bases between. The DNA of the CDR3 is TGTGCCTGGAGTCCTTTGAAGGGTCAGCCCCAGCATTTT. This translates into CAWSPLKGQPQHF.

This clonotype turned up a few times. The rearrangement uses TRBV2 and TRBJ2-3, with a tentative D call TRBD2 (6 bases). V shed 7 bases and J shed 7 bases, with 15 bases lying between them. CDR1 is SNHLY, CDR2 FYNNEI, per germline. CDR3 size: 13 residues. The CDR3 sequence: CASTIVTSYTQYF. CDR3 nucleotide sequence: TGTGCCAGCACAATAGTTACTAGCTATACGCAGTATTTT.

This clonotype was picked up a small number of times. This chain joins TRBV9 and TRBJ2-2, with TRBD2 matching over 9 bases. There are 16 residues in the CDR3. Germline values: CDR1 SGDLS, CDR2 YYNGEE. The ends lost 4 bases at V and 4 bases at J; junction bases unmatched: 8. CDR3: CASSLSSGVTTGELFF. The CDR3 DNA follows: TGTGCCAGCAGCCTCTCTAGCGGGGTTACCACCGGGGAGCTGTTTTTT.

This clonotype was seen only a few times. The chain couples TRBV6-2 or TRBV6-3 to TRBJ2-1; 8 nucleotides match TRBD2. This CDR3 spans 18 amino acids. CDR1 is MNHEY and CDR2 is SVGEGT in the germline V gene. V gave up 6 bases and J gave up 0 bases; unmatched junction bases: 13. The CDR3 DNA reads as TGTGCCAGCAGGGCTAGCGGGCTCTACATTACCTCCTACAATGAGCAGTTCTTC. This sequence encodes CASRASGLYITSYNEQFF.

In DNA form, the CDR3 reads TGTGCCAGCAGCCAAGATACAGGGGGAAAGAACAATGAGCAGTTCTTC. Amino acids: CASSQDTGGKNNEQFF. The chain recombines TRBV4-2 with TRBJ2-1, with 8 bases identical to TRBD1. Per germline, CDR1 LGHNA and CDR2 YNFKEQ. J gave up 5 bases and V 0 bases, and 6 bases lay outside the gene matches. CDR3 length: 16 amino acids.

The J gene is TRBJ1-4, the V gene TRBV7-8; TRBD1 agrees at 11 bases. CDR3 length equals 19 residues. Germline CDR1 and CDR2: SGHVS and FQNEAQ. Trimming at V came to 4 bases and at J to 2 bases, leaving 12 bases not matched to a gene. This CDR3 reads CASSSNRDRGGKTNEKLFF. CDR3 coding DNA: TGTGCCAGCAGCTCAAACCGGGACAGGGGGGGCAAGACTAATGAAAAACTGTTTTTT.